Following are 23 T cell receptor beta chains from one sample sequenced in a study of Ad26.COV2.S vaccination and SARS-CoV-2 variants. The treatment denotes: 15 to 20 received Ad26.COV2.S at low or high dose, single or two shots; about 5 received placebo; per-sample allocation not given. The study sampled participants on day 63 after the first vaccine or placebo injection. Some clones are missing from TCRdb's copy, which holds only in-frame ones; the method was immunoSEQ multiplex PCR. The sample records about 350,000 clones, about 85% being singletons. Sequences were derived from peripheral blood, sampled in a trial of Ad26.COV2.S vaccine versus placebo. All receptors come from a person between 18 and 60 years old who received the Ad26.COV2.S COVID-19 vaccine or a placebo.

V gene TRBV3-1 (or the pseudogene TRBV3-2) combines with J gene TRBJ2-3; a possible D gene is TRBD2 (5 bases). Germline loops: CDR1 LGHDT, CDR2 YNNKEL (reference sequence). The CDR3 consists of 16 residues. V shed 5 bases and J shed 6 bases, with 21 bases lying between them. The CDR3 bases are TGTGCCAGCAGCTCGAGTCCTAGCCAGATATCGGATACGCAGTATTTT. Translated: CASSSSPSQISDTQYF.

Comment on this clone: The same CDR3 is also encoded by other DNA sequences in this sample. The chain has TRBV19 and TRBJ2-7; D is unclear. Germline assignment: CDR1 LNHDA and CDR2 SQIVND (reference sequence). CDR3 length: 14 residues. The germline V and J ends were trimmed by 1 base and 3 bases, with 10 bases remaining between them. CDR3 DNA: TGTGCCAGTAGTATAGGGGTAGGTGGCTACGAGCAGTACTTC. This encodes CASSIGVGGYEQYF.

The J gene is TRBJ1-1, the V gene TRBV2; D remains ambiguous. With 6 bases removed from V and 0 bases from J, the gap between germline ends came to 11 bases. The germline V gene encodes CDR1 SNHLY and CDR2 FYNNEI. The CDR3 has 14 residues. This CDR3 reads CASRPRAMNTEAFF. In DNA, the CDR3 is TGTGCCAGCAGGCCGCGTGCCATGAACACTGAAGCTTTCTTT.

The rearrangement links TRBV14 to TRBJ2-7; 7 nucleotides agree with TRBD1. The CDR3 is 17 amino acids. The V gene's germline CDR1 is SGHDN and CDR2 FVKESK. V lost 0 bases and J lost 0; bases outside the gene matches: 8. The CDR3 DNA sequence: TGTGCCAGCAGCCAAGATCGGGGACAGCGGACCTCCTACGAGCAGTACTTC. Residues: CASSQDRGQRTSYEQYF.

The DNA for the CDR3 is TGTGCCAGCAGTGAATATAGCTCCGATGAGCAGTTCTTC. This encodes CASSEYSSDEQFF. V gene TRBV25-1 combines with J gene TRBJ2-1; the D is unclear. CDR1 and CDR2 from the germline V gene are MGHDK and SYGVNS. This CDR3 spans 13 amino acids. The V end lost 0 bases, the J end lost 8 bases, and 8 bases lay between the germline ends.

This rearrangement joins TRBV5-1 to TRBJ2-2, with D perhaps TRBD1 (6 bases). Germline CDR1 is SGHRS and CDR2 is YFSETQ. The ends were cut back, 2 bases at V and 7 bases at J, with 12 bases in the middle. The CDR3 runs 14 residues. DNA of the CDR3: TGCGCCAGCAGCTTCGACAGGTCGGGCGGGGAGCTGTTTTTT. Encoded protein: CASSFDRSGGELFF.

The J gene is TRBJ2-7, the V gene TRBV4-1, with TRBD1 identical over 7 bases. From germline, CDR1 is MGHRA and CDR2 YSYEKL. The CDR3 has 16 amino acids. Losses at the gene ends were 4 bases for V and 2 bases for J; bases not matched to a gene: 11. The CDR3 sequence: CASSRIPGTATYEQYF. The CDR3, as DNA: TGCGCCAGCAGCCGGATTCCCGGGACAGCGACCTACGAGCAGTACTTC.

The CDR3 here is CASRRTGGGRSYNEQFF. DNA of the CDR3: TGTGCCAGCCGCAGAACAGGGGGCGGAAGGTCCTACAATGAGCAGTTCTTC. The rearrangement uses TRBV5-4 and TRBJ2-1, with 9 bases matching TRBD1. The CDR3 runs 17 residues. The germline V gene encodes CDR1 SGHNT and CDR2 YYREEE (reference sequence). V lost 7 bases to trimming and J lost 1 base; unmatched junction nucleotides: 12.

V usage is TRBV11-3 and J usage is TRBJ2-5; a possible D gene is TRBD2 (5 bases). The V gene lost 5 bases and the J gene lost 6 bases, with 16 bases spanning the gap. This CDR3 contains 14 residues. Germline V gene data show CDR1 as SGHNT and CDR2 as YENEEA. Here the CDR3 DNA reads TGTGCCAGCAGCCCCACTGCCGGGGTTCAGACCCAGTACTTC. Translation: CASSPTAGVQTQYF.

This CDR3 is CASSPLAGGIQETQYF. CDR3 DNA sequence: TGTGCCAGCAGCCCATTAGCGGGGGGCATCCAAGAGACCCAGTACTTC. The rearrangement uses TRBV4-2 and TRBJ2-5; 10 nucleotides agree with TRBD2. CDR1 is LGHNA, CDR2 YNFKEQ, per germline. Trimming removed 4 bases from V and 1 base from J; junction bases left unmatched: 6. CDR3 length: 16 amino acids.

This chain joins TRBV30 and TRBJ1-2; D is possibly TRBD1 (5 bases). V was clipped by 3 bases and J by 5 bases, with 16 bases between them. Per the germline V gene, CDR1 is GTSNPN and CDR2 is SVGIG (reference sequence). This CDR3 spans 14 amino acids. CDR3 DNA: TGTGCCTGGAGCGGGACGGCCTCATATTATGGCTACACCTTC. Amino acid sequence: CAWSGTASYYGYTF.

V and J are TRBV30 and TRBJ1-3, with a weak D call TRBD1 (6 bases). The V end was cut by 0 bases, the J end by 0 bases, with 9 bases between. Germline V gene lookup returns CDR1 GTSNPN and CDR2 SVGIG (reference sequence). This CDR3 has 15 amino acids. This CDR3 reads CAWSVFRGSGNTIYF. The CDR3 DNA sequence: TGTGCCTGGAGTGTGTTCAGGGGCTCTGGAAACACCATATATTTT.

CDR3 in amino acids: CSVDRANTGELFF. The CDR3 region has the DNA TGCAGCGTCGACAGGGCGAACACCGGGGAGCTGTTTTTT. The chain couples TRBV29-1 to TRBJ2-2, with 7 bases that match TRBD1. J lost 0 bases, V lost 6 bases, and 1 base had no gene match. This CDR3 comprises 13 residues. Germline values: CDR1 SQVTM, CDR2 ANQGSEA.

This chain joins TRBV13 and TRBJ2-1, with 7 bases fitting TRBD1. Germline CDR1 and CDR2: PRHDT and FYEKMQ (reference sequence). V lost 5 bases and J lost 8; bases outside the gene matches: 9. The CDR3 spans 14 residues. The CDR3 coding sequence is TGTGCCAGCAGCCCCCACACAGGGGAATATGAGCAGTTCTTC. Translation: CASSPHTGEYEQFF. Using reference TRBV13 and TRBJ2-1 for the parts outside the CDR3, the full variable domain is AAGVIQSPRHLIKEKRETATLKCYPIPRHDTVYWYQQGPGQDPQFLISFYEKMQSDKGSIPDRFSAQQFSDYHSELNMSSLELGDSALYFCASSPHTGEYEQFFGPGTRLTVL.

The V and J genes are TRBV4-3 and TRBJ1-5; tentatively, D is TRBD1 (6 bases). Germline V gene sequence: CDR1 LGHNA, CDR2 YSLEER. CDR3 length: 15 amino acids. V was trimmed by 0 bases and J by 8 bases, leaving 14 bases between them. The CDR3 bases are TGCGCCAGCAGCCAAGAAGAGGGGGGGGGCAAGCCCCAGCATTTT. Amino acids: CASSQEEGGGKPQHF.

This clone was detected only once. The gene calls are TRBV4-3 and TRBJ1-4; unclear D gene. This CDR3 spans 12 amino acids. In germline, CDR1 is LGHNA, CDR2 YSLEER. V was cut by 0 bases and J by 14 bases, with 10 bases left in between. The CDR3 reads CASSQEGSQLFF. The CDR3 coding sequence is TGCGCCAGCAGCCAAGAGGGGAGCCAGCTGTTTTTT.

CDR3 DNA: TGCGCCAGCAGCTTGGGTGACAGGGGGGACGAGCAGTACTTC. Translation: CASSLGDRGDEQYF. V and J are TRBV5-1 and TRBJ2-7; 9 bases fit TRBD1. The J segment lost 5 bases and the V segment lost 0 bases, leaving 3 bases of the junction unmatched. The CDR3 runs to 14 residues. Germline CDR1 and CDR2: SGHRS and YFSETQ.

The V and J genes are TRBV21-1 and TRBJ2-2; whether TRBD1, the table's D call, matches the DNA was not checked. TRBV21-1 is listed as a pseudogene. This CDR3 contains 16 residues. The chain's CDR3 is CASSGHDKLDTGELFF. Written as DNA, the CDR3 is TGTGCCAGCAGCGGACACGACAAGCTTGACACCGGGGAGCTGTTTTTT.

The chain is built from TRBV5-1 and TRBJ2-5; perhaps TRBD1 as D (6 bases). This CDR3 is 15 amino acids long. Germline V lookup: CDR1 SGHRS, CDR2 YFSETQ. Trimming left V 0 bases short and J 1 base short, with 10 bases between. CDR3 bases: TGCGCCAGCAGCTTGGGTAAGACAGGCCAAGAGACCCAGTACTTC. This codes for CASSLGKTGQETQYF.

This clone showed up just once. The rearrangement uses TRBV19 and TRBJ1-1; tentatively, D is TRBD1 (5 bases). V shed 8 bases and J shed 1 base, with 11 bases lying between them. The germline gives CDR1 LNHDA, CDR2 SQIVND (reference sequence). The length of the CDR3 is 13 residues. The CDR3 sequence is CASLGEGNTEAFF. The CDR3 DNA reads TGTGCCAGTTTGGGGGAAGGGAACACTGAAGCTTTCTTT.

This clone has just a few counts. The genes are TRBV28 and TRBJ2-6, with 7 nucleotides matching TRBD1. There are 18 residues in the CDR3. The V and J ends lost 6 bases and 2 bases, in that order; junction bases with no gene match: 13. Germline CDR1 and CDR2: MDHEN and SYDVKM. The CDR3 bases are TGTGCCAGCAGGTTTGCGACAGGGTTTCATCCTGGGGCCAACGTCCTGACTTTC. It specifies CASRFATGFHPGANVLTF.

The rearrangement links TRBV5-1 to TRBJ2-7; the match to TRBD1 covers 8 bases. The CDR3 covers 14 residues. Losses at the gene ends were 4 bases for V and 2 bases for J; bases not matched to a gene: 5. Germline V CDR1 and CDR2: SGHRS, YFSETQ. CDR3 sequence (DNA): TGCGCCAGCAGCCCGGGACAGGCAACCTACGAGCAGTACTTC. Translation gives CASSPGQATYEQYF.

The J gene is TRBJ2-1, the V gene TRBV7-6; TRBD2 matches 8 bases. V lost 5 bases to trimming and J lost 1 base; unmatched junction nucleotides: 4. The germline V gene encodes CDR1 SGHVS and CDR2 FNYEAQ. The CDR3 length is 15 residues. The CDR3 sequence is CASSPSGGSYNEQFF. As DNA, the CDR3 is TGTGCCAGCAGCCCTTCGGGGGGGTCCTACAATGAGCAGTTCTTC. Looking up the rest from reference TRBV7-6 and TRBJ2-1 gives the full variable domain: GAGVSQSPRYKVTKRGQDVALRCDPISGHVSLYWYRQALGQGPEFLTYFNYEAQQDKSGLPNDRFSAERPEGSISTLTIQRTEQRDSAMYRCASSPSGGSYNEQFFGPGTRLTVL.